Included here is one TCR beta chain sequence, with context. Its antigen is still unknown. This specimen comes from a study of shared clonotypes between healthy human individuals. Study-level background: Every donor yielded three CD4 naive, three CD4 memory, two CD8 naive and one CD8 memory plate. Findings of the study overall: Few donors limited the genetic and exposure-history diversity represented.

Generated by immunoSEQ multiplex PCR, the TCRdb table keeps only in-frame clones and is missing some. The table shows 1.4 million to 1.5 million clones, with around 95% occurring only once. With V trimmed by 2 bases and J by 1 base, 3 bases remained unmatched. Per germline, CDR1 SGHTA and CDR2 FQGNSA. The CDR3 totals 15 residues. The genes are TRBV7-2 and TRBJ2-7; 9 nucleotides agree with TRBD2. The specimen sequenced was naive CD4+ T cells sorted from blood. Regarding subset: CD45RA+ positively selected. The TCR was taken from a man in his thirties or forties in good health. The CDR3 DNA reads TGTGCCAGCAGCTTATTAGCGGGGGCTTCCTACGAGCAGTACTTC. Residues: CASSLLAGASYEQYF.